The source of this TCR beta chain is a study of identical twins. Whole-study findings and limits: In monozygotic twins, models underestimated the sharing of out-of-frame TCR alpha.

TCRdb analysed the 5' RACE reads with MiXCR anew, one entry per CDR3 protein. The table has about 340,000 distinct CDR3 sequences, approximately 9.1% seen once. V lost 6 bases to trimming and J lost 10 bases, with 17 bases between them. CDR1 SGHDT and CDR2 YYEEEE come from the germline V gene. This CDR3 is 13 amino acids long. This clonotype was recorded at least ten times. Its antigen is not identified. The sequence derives from a woman between 45 and 65 years old in good health. Input material: naive T cells sorted from blood. This chain uses TRBV5-6 with TRBJ2-1; D is perhaps TRBD2 (6 bases). The CDR3 region has the DNA TGTGCCAGCACCTTCCCCGGGAGTGGGGAGCAGTTCTTC. This gives the protein CASTFPGSGEQFF.